One sample yielded the 23 T cell receptor beta chains listed below, sequenced in a study of early T cells in non-severe SARS-CoV-2 infection. TCRdb re-called the 5' RACE reads with MiXCR, one entry per CDR3 protein. The profile shows more than 70,000 distinct CDR3 sequences, roughly 12% of them singletons. Sequencing was performed on whole blood, taken at baseline. These receptors were taken from an adult who was a healthcare worker with PCR-confirmed SARS-CoV-2 infection or an uninfected control (not recorded which).

This rearrangement joins TRBV9 to TRBJ2-7; 12 nucleotides agree with TRBD2. The CDR3 totals 14 residues. Germline-derived CDR1 and CDR2 are SGDLS and YYNGEE. With 3 bases clipped from V and 4 bases from J, the junction kept 2 bases outside the gene matches. The CDR3 sequence: CASSAGTSGYEQYF. CDR3 coding DNA: TGTGCCAGCAGCGCCGGGACTAGCGGGTACGAGCAGTACTTC.

This clonotype was observed at least ten times. The rearrangement uses TRBV18 and TRBJ2-7, with a possible D match to TRBD2 (6 bases). The CDR3 is made up of 13 amino acids. Germline V gene sequence: CDR1 KGHSH, CDR2 LQKENI. The V and J ends lost 3 bases and 1 base respectively, with 7 bases between them. The CDR3: CASSPGSSYEQYF. The CDR3 nucleotides read TGTGCCAGCTCACCCGGGAGTTCCTACGAGCAGTACTTC. The full variable domain, in which reference TRBV18 and TRBJ2-7 provide the parts outside the CDR3, is NAGVMQNPRHLVRRRGQEARLRCSPMKGHSHVYWYRQLPEEGLKFMVYLQKENIIDESGMPKERFSAEFPKEGPSILRIQQVVRGDSAAYFCASSPGSSYEQYFGPGTRLTVT.

V usage is TRBV7-2 and J usage is TRBJ2-1, with TRBD2 matching over 9 bases. The ends lost 2 bases at V and 5 bases at J; junction bases unmatched: 7. Per the germline V gene, CDR1 is SGHTA and CDR2 is FQGNSA. This CDR3 region has 16 residues. In DNA, the CDR3 is TGTGCCAGCAGCTTAAACTTAGCGGGGGCAAACAATGAGCAGTTCTTC. It is translated as CASSLNLAGANNEQFF.

Only a few counts were recorded for this clonotype. The V and J genes are TRBV9 and TRBJ2-1; no clear D. The V gene's germline CDR1 is SGDLS and CDR2 YYNGEE. The V gene lost 7 bases and the J gene lost 5 bases, with 10 bases spanning the gap. The CDR3 runs to 12 residues. CDR3 DNA: TGTGCCAGCTCGAAAGCGAACAATGAGCAGTTCTTC. As protein: CASSKANNEQFF.

This sequence joins TRBV29-1 and TRBJ2-7; D is uncertain. The germline V gene encodes CDR1 SQVTM and CDR2 ANQGSEA. The CDR3 contains 12 residues. V was shortened by 5 bases and J by 3 bases, with 11 bases between the two germline ends. The CDR3 coding sequence is TGCAGCGTTCGGAACAGTCTCTACGAGCAGTACTTC. Its protein product is CSVRNSLYEQYF.

This clonotype was seen a handful of times. The genes are TRBV5-1 and TRBJ2-2, with a weak D call TRBD1 (5 bases). The CDR3 totals 13 residues. Germline V gene lookup returns CDR1 SGHRS and CDR2 YFSETQ. Between the trimmed V and J ends, which lost 5 bases and 4 bases, there was a span of 9 bases. The CDR3 region is CASRQTATGELFF. In nucleotides, the CDR3 is TGCGCCAGCAGACAGACAGCCACCGGGGAGCTGTTTTTT.

The chain recombines TRBV19 with TRBJ2-3; D ambiguous. Germline CDR1 LNHDA, CDR2 SQIVND (reference sequence). Trimming took off 5 bases at V and 2 bases at J, with 8 bases between the two ends. The CDR3 runs 13 residues. The CDR3 sequence is CASSPHTTDTQYF. CDR3 in DNA: TGTGCCAGTAGTCCTCACACCACAGATACGCAGTATTTT.

This chain joins TRBV20-1 and TRBJ2-3; D is unresolved. V was cut by 1 base and J by 2 bases, with 10 bases left in between. CDR3 size: 14 residues. Germline V lookup: CDR1 DFQATT, CDR2 SNEGSKA (reference sequence). The CDR3 sequence is CSARGTRPTDTQYF. CDR3 nucleotides: TGCAGTGCTAGAGGAACACGGCCCACAGATACGCAGTATTTT.

This sequence joins TRBV3-1 and TRBJ1-6, with 8 bases aligning to TRBD1. The junction had 5 bases not matched to a gene; V was cut back by 1 base and J by 18 bases. This CDR3 has 12 residues. The germline V gene has CDR1 LGHDT and CDR2 YNNKEL (reference sequence). The CDR3 DNA follows: TGTGCCAGCAGCCAAGGGGACAGGAAACACCACTTT. This translates into CASSQGDRKHHF.

There are a few counts of this clonotype. This chain links TRBV11-2 with TRBJ2-7; TRBD2 might be the D (6 bases). The CDR3 is 13 amino acids. The germline V gene has CDR1 SGHAT and CDR2 FQNNGV. V dropped 1 base and J dropped 6 bases, with 10 bases sitting between them. CDR3 protein: CASSLAGVGEQYF. The CDR3, as DNA: TGTGCCAGCAGCTTAGCGGGGGTTGGCGAGCAGTACTTC. The whole variable domain, remainder taken from reference TRBV11-2 and TRBJ2-7, is EAGVAQSPRYKIIEKRQSVAFWCNPISGHATLYWYQQILGQGPKLLIQFQNNGVVDDSQLPKDRFSAERLKGVDSTLKIQPAKLEDSAVYLCASSLAGVGEQYFGPGTRLTVT.

This clonotype was counted many times. The gene calls are TRBV18 and TRBJ1-2, with D tentatively TRBD1 (5 bases). The germline gives CDR1 KGHSH, CDR2 LQKENI. The V end was cut by 3 bases, the J end by 2 bases, with 13 bases between. CDR3 length: 15 residues. The CDR3 loop is CASSPSGTANYGYTF. The CDR3 DNA reads TGTGCCAGCTCACCTTCCGGGACGGCGAACTATGGCTACACCTTC.

This clonotype was seen a few times. The V gene is TRBV7-2, the J gene TRBJ2-7; TRBD1 is a possible D gene (6 bases). The CDR3 covers 15 residues. Trimming removed 2 bases at V and 1 base at J, with 12 bases between. CDR1 SGHTA and CDR2 FQGNSA come from the germline V gene. The CDR3 DNA sequence: TGTGCCAGCAGCTTATCGGACACAGGGTCCTACGAGCAGTACTTC. This gives the protein CASSLSDTGSYEQYF.

Of note for this clonotype: A much more abundant neighbour one base away suggests this may be a read error. The chain uses TRBV20-1 and TRBJ2-7; TRBD1 agrees at 9 bases. Germline V gives CDR1 DFQATT, CDR2 SNEGSKA (reference sequence). The junction had 8 bases not matched to a gene; V was cut back by 2 bases and J by 6 bases. CDR3 length: 14 amino acids. The CDR3: CSARRTGETCEQYF. CDR3 DNA sequence: TGCAGTGCTAGAAGGACAGGGGAGACCTGCGAGCAGTACTTC.

This clonotype was picked up a small number of times. The chain is built from TRBV5-6 and TRBJ2-7, with a tentative D call TRBD2 (5 bases). V lost 2 bases to trimming and J lost 3 bases, with 9 bases between them. The germline V gene has CDR1 SGHDT and CDR2 YYEEEE. The CDR3 is 13 residues long. CDR3 nucleotide sequence: TGTGCCAGCAGCTTACAGCGGCACTACGAGCAGTACTTC. Protein: CASSLQRHYEQYF.

V and J are TRBV29-1 and TRBJ1-1; tentatively, D is TRBD1 (5 bases). V lost 4 bases, J lost 2 bases, and 17 bases lay in between. This CDR3 contains 15 residues. CDR1 SQVTM and CDR2 ANQGSEA come from the germline V gene. The CDR3 here is CSVAYRGRTNTEAFF. DNA of the CDR3: TGCAGCGTTGCTTACCGGGGCAGAACTAACACTGAAGCTTTCTTT.

This clonotype was seen at least ten times. One junction end does not reproduce the germline sequence, and a read error may be involved. The chain combines TRBV20-1 with TRBJ2-1; D not certain. Germline assignment: CDR1 DFQATT and CDR2 SNEGSKA (reference sequence). The CDR3 length is 12 residues. CDR3 nucleotide sequence: TGCAGCGCTACCGGGTTTGGGAATGAGCAGTTCTTC. Its protein is CSATGFGNEQFF.

The chain couples TRBV29-1 to TRBJ2-3; 10 positions agree with TRBD2. This CDR3 is built from 12 residues. Germline lookup yields CDR1 SQVTM and CDR2 ANQGSEA. The trim removed 1 base at V and 13 bases at J, leaving 5 bases unmatched. This CDR3 is CSVEVLAGGEYF. The CDR3 DNA sequence: TGCAGCGTTGAAGTGTTAGCGGGGGGAGAGTATTTT.

J is TRBJ2-7 and V is TRBV6-2 or TRBV6-3, with D maybe TRBD2 (5 bases). CDR3 length: 12 residues. Per germline, CDR1 MNHEY and CDR2 SVGEGT. Trimming removed 8 bases from V and 3 bases from J, with 11 bases in between. CDR3 nucleotide sequence: TGTGCCAGCCGGACTCCCGGCTACGAGCAGTACTTC. Amino acids: CASRTPGYEQYF.

The chain links TRBV7-6 to TRBJ2-7; no clear D. CDR1 and CDR2 from the germline V gene are SGHVS and FNYEAQ. Trimming pared 4 bases from V and 7 bases from J, leaving 14 bases between. This CDR3 comprises 13 residues. The CDR3 DNA reads as TGTGCCAGCAGCTCCAGCCCCCCCTCTGAGCAGTACTTC. Protein sequence: CASSSSPPSEQYF.

This clonotype was seen more than once but under ten times. V usage is TRBV7-6 and J usage is TRBJ2-2; 7 positions agree with TRBD2. Germline assignment: CDR1 SGHVS and CDR2 FNYEAQ. Unmatched junction bases numbered 10, after V lost 8 bases and J lost 1 base. The CDR3 consists of 16 residues. DNA for the CDR3: TGTGCCAGCGGAAGTCCCGGGACTATGAACACCGGGGAGCTGTTTTTT. Translated, it gives CASGSPGTMNTGELFF.

This clonotype was detected many times. This chain uses TRBV5-4 with TRBJ2-1; the D is unclear. This CDR3 has 16 residues. V lost 2 bases and J 0 bases, leaving 12 bases between the germline ends. Germline CDR1 is SGHNT and CDR2 is YYREEE (reference sequence). The CDR3 DNA reads TGTGCCAGCAGCTTATTTGCCTACAGCTCCTACAATGAGCAGTTCTTC. Translating it yields CASSLFAYSSYNEQFF. Looking up the rest from reference TRBV5-4 and TRBJ2-1 gives the full variable domain: ETGVTQSPTHLIKTRGQQVTLRCSSQSGHNTVSWYQQALGQGPQFIFQYYREEENGRGNFPPRFSGLQFPNYSSELNVNALELDDSALYLCASSLFAYSSYNEQFFGPGTRLTVL.

The chain links TRBV4-3 to TRBJ1-2; perhaps TRBD1 as D (6 bases). The germline V gene encodes CDR1 LGHNA and CDR2 YSLEER. Trimming took 0 bases from V and 6 from J, leaving 20 bases between them. The CDR3 has 17 residues. The CDR3 nucleotides are TGCGCCAGCAGCCAAGATCTGCTCGAGACAGGACTTAATGGCTACACCTTC. It yields the protein CASSQDLLETGLNGYTF.

Comments on this clonotype: A much larger clone lies one base from this, so it may be a read error. The rearrangement uses TRBV6-6 and TRBJ2-1; no reliable D call. CDR1 MNHNY and CDR2 SVGAGI come from the germline V gene (reference sequence). The CDR3 spans 14 residues. Deletions cut 0 bases from V and 6 bases from J, with 9 bases between. Written as DNA, the CDR3 is TGTGCCAGCAGTTACTCGAATGGCGCCAATGAGCAGTTCTTC. This codes for CASSYSNGANEQFF.